This T cell receptor (beta chain) was captured by sequencing in a study of control samples from healthy donors and cancer patients. Clones were sequenced by immunoSEQ multiplex PCR, and TCRdb holds only the in-frame ones, with some missing. The sample holds about 140,000 clones, roughly 89% seen once. Germline CDR1 reads SGHRS; CDR2 reads YFSETQ. V was clipped by 4 bases and J by 5 bases, with 20 bases between them. The CDR3 loop spans 16 amino acids. The sequencing sample was made of blood. The clonotype comes from a man aged 25-40 years in good health. The rearrangement links TRBV5-1 to TRBJ2-3; D remains ambiguous. CDR3 sequence: CASSPSFETGLDTQYF. CDR3 in DNA: TGCGCCAGCAGCCCCTCTTTTGAGACCGGGCTAGATACGCAGTATTTT.